Listed below are T cell receptor beta chains from one sample, sequenced in a study of blood T cell repertoires in COVID-19. Profiled with immunoSEQ multiplex PCR; TCRdb holds only in-frame clones, not every one. The sample has around 370,000 clones, 70% to 90% seen once. Sequences were obtained from PBMCs or T cells enriched from blood (not recorded which). These receptor sequences come from a woman in her late teens or twenties who had recovered from COVID-19. Both conserved end residues are part of each CDR3. Each record gives: V gene, clone size, J gene, CDR3 length, D gene, CDR3 protein, CDR3 DNA. D genes are given only for firm matches. Not every row has a clone size; where given, it reads once, few, many or a size class.

v_gene: TRBV7-9; abundance: .; j_gene: TRBJ2-7; len: 15; d_gene: TRBD1; CDR3aa: CASSPGTGAYYEQYF; CDR3nt: TGTGCCAGCAGCCCCGGGACAGGGGCTTACTACGAGCAGTACTTC
v_gene: TRBV6-1; abundance: .; j_gene: TRBJ1-1; len: 13; d_gene: .; CDR3aa: CASSELRGTEAFF; CDR3nt: TGTGCCAGCAGTGAACTCAGGGGCACTGAAGCTTTCTTT
v_gene: TRBV3-1/TRBV3-2; abundance: .; j_gene: TRBJ1-2; len: 14; d_gene: .; CDR3aa: CASSQERQGYGYTF; CDR3nt: TGTGCCAGCAGCCAAGAGAGGCAGGGCTATGGCTACACCTTC
v_gene: TRBV6-2/TRBV6-3; abundance: .; j_gene: TRBJ1-3; len: 16; d_gene: TRBD1; CDR3aa: CASSRTGGYSGNTIYF; CDR3nt: TGTGCCAGCAGTCGGACAGGGGGTTACTCTGGAAACACCATATATTTT
v_gene: TRBV30; abundance: few; j_gene: TRBJ2-7; len: 12; d_gene: TRBD1; CDR3aa: CAWSRDSYEQYF; CDR3nt: TGTGCCTGGAGCCGGGACAGCTACGAGCAGTACTTC
v_gene: TRBV6-5; abundance: .; j_gene: TRBJ2-7; len: 11; d_gene: TRBD2; CDR3aa: CASTLAGEQYF; CDR3nt: TGTGCCAGCACTCTAGCGGGTGAGCAGTACTTC
v_gene: TRBV4-3; abundance: .; j_gene: TRBJ1-3; len: 15; d_gene: .; CDR3aa: CASSQDSRSGNTIYF; CDR3nt: TGCGCCAGCAGCCAGGACAGCCGCTCTGGAAACACCATATATTTT
v_gene: TRBV3-1/TRBV3-2; abundance: .; j_gene: TRBJ2-2; len: 15; d_gene: .; CDR3aa: CASSEQTGNTGELFF; CDR3nt: TGTGCCAGCAGCGAACAGACAGGGAACACCGGGGAGCTGTTTTTT
v_gene: TRBV5-5; abundance: .; j_gene: TRBJ2-7; len: 14; d_gene: TRBD1; CDR3aa: CASSLGQGLGEQYF; CDR3nt: TGTGCCAGCAGCCTAGGACAGGGCCTGGGCGAGCAGTACTTC
v_gene: TRBV6-4; abundance: .; j_gene: TRBJ1-2; len: 15; d_gene: TRBD1; CDR3aa: CASSDFGQGAHGYTF; CDR3nt: TGTGCCAGCAGTGACTTTGGACAGGGGGCTCATGGCTACACCTTC
v_gene: TRBV14; abundance: .; j_gene: TRBJ2-1; len: 15; d_gene: TRBD1; CDR3aa: CASSSRQGTYNEQFF; CDR3nt: TGTGCCAGCAGCTCCCGACAGGGGACCTACAATGAGCAGTTCTTC
v_gene: TRBV9; abundance: .; j_gene: TRBJ2-3; len: 17; d_gene: TRBD2; CDR3aa: CASSSRTSGGFTDTQYF; CDR3nt: TGTGCCAGCAGCTCCCGGACTAGCGGGGGGTTTACAGATACGCAGTATTTT
v_gene: TRBV7-9; abundance: .; j_gene: TRBJ1-2; len: 14; d_gene: TRBD1; CDR3aa: CASSSTGGVYGYTF; CDR3nt: TGTGCCAGCAGCTCCACAGGGGGGGTCTATGGCTACACCTTC
v_gene: TRBV19; abundance: .; j_gene: TRBJ1-2; len: 11; d_gene: .; CDR3aa: CASRADYGYTF; CDR3nt: TGTGCCAGTAGAGCGGACTATGGCTACACCTTC
v_gene: TRBV7-9; abundance: .; j_gene: TRBJ1-2; len: 15; d_gene: .; CDR3aa: CASSLAPQGSYGYTF; CDR3nt: TGTGCCAGCAGCTTAGCCCCCCAGGGTTCCTATGGCTACACCTTC
v_gene: TRBV6-5; abundance: .; j_gene: TRBJ1-1; len: 14; d_gene: .; CDR3aa: CASCLSGGNTEAFF; CDR3nt: TGTGCCAGCTGCCTATCCGGCGGGAACACTGAAGCTTTCTTT
v_gene: TRBV11-1; abundance: .; j_gene: TRBJ1-1; len: 11; d_gene: .; CDR3aa: CASSPLTEAFF; CDR3nt: TGTGCCAGCAGCCCCCTCACTGAAGCTTTCTTT
v_gene: TRBV5-1; abundance: .; j_gene: TRBJ1-6; len: 15; d_gene: .; CDR3aa: CASSLGQVYNSPLHF; CDR3nt: TGCGCCAGCAGCTTGGGACAGGTTTATAATTCACCCCTCCACTTT
v_gene: TRBV27; abundance: .; j_gene: TRBJ2-7; len: 14; d_gene: TRBD2; CDR3aa: CASRATGGSYEQYF; CDR3nt: TGTGCCAGCAGGGCCACGGGGGGATCTTACGAGCAGTACTTC
v_gene: TRBV29-1; abundance: .; j_gene: TRBJ2-7; len: 12; d_gene: .; CDR3aa: CSVLTGNYEQYF; CDR3nt: TGCAGCGTTCTGACAGGAAACTACGAGCAGTACTTC
v_gene: TRBV5-1; abundance: .; j_gene: TRBJ1-1; len: 15; d_gene: TRBD1; CDR3aa: CASSLERDRETEAFF; CDR3nt: TGCGCCAGCAGCTTGGAACGGGACAGGGAAACTGAAGCTTTCTTT
v_gene: TRBV9; abundance: few; j_gene: TRBJ1-1; len: 13; d_gene: .; CDR3aa: CASSVAGGSEAFF; CDR3nt: TGTGCCAGCAGCGTAGCTGGGGGGTCTGAAGCTTTCTTT
v_gene: TRBV4-1; abundance: .; j_gene: TRBJ2-3; len: 18; d_gene: TRBD2; CDR3aa: CASSQGGLAGDTTDTQYF; CDR3nt: TGCGCCAGCAGCCAAGGGGGACTAGCGGGGGATACCACAGATACGCAGTATTTT